This passage covers 18 T cell receptor beta chains from one sample sequenced in a study of T cell responses to AZD1222 COVID-19 vaccine. Generated by immunoSEQ multiplex PCR, the TCRdb table keeps only in-frame clones and is missing some. Among about 110,000 clones listed, approximately 90% were seen once. The sequences come from peripheral blood, collected on day 0 of MenACWY control vaccination. These receptors were collected from an adult in good health.

The CDR3 sequence is CASSLGGEGMNTEAFF. CDR3 DNA sequence: TGTGCCAGCAGCTTAGGGGGGGAAGGCATGAACACTGAAGCTTTCTTT. The chain combines TRBV7-8 with TRBJ1-1, with D possibly being TRBD1 (5 bases). The CDR3 totals 16 residues. Germline assignment: CDR1 SGHVS and CDR2 FQNEAQ. Trimming removed 1 base from V and 0 bases from J, with 12 bases in between. Full variable domain (remainder filled in from reference TRBV7-8 and TRBJ1-1): GAGVSQSPRYKVAKRGQDVALRCDPISGHVSLFWYQQALGQGPEFLTYFQNEAQLDKSGLPSDRFFAERPEGSVSTLKIQRTQQEDSAVYLCASSLGGEGMNTEAFFGQGTRLTVV.

The V call is TRBV5-4, the J call TRBJ1-2; possible D gene TRBD1, 6 bases. This CDR3 region has 13 residues. V shed 4 bases and J shed 7 bases, with 14 bases lying between them. Germline values: CDR1 SGHNT, CDR2 YYREEE (reference sequence). CDR3 DNA: TGTGCCAGCAGCGTTTCGGGGGGCGCTGGCTACACCTTC. It is translated as CASSVSGGAGYTF.

The sample holds one count of this clone. This chain joins TRBV2 and TRBJ2-3; tentatively, D is TRBD1 or TRBD2 (6 bases each). The CDR3 loop spans 15 amino acids. Germline loops: CDR1 SNHLY, CDR2 FYNNEI. Deletions cut 5 bases from V and 3 bases from J, with 15 bases between. CDR3 sequence: CASSTRRGRTDTQYF. CDR3 nucleotide sequence: TGTGCCAGCAGTACCCGCCGGGGGCGAACAGATACGCAGTATTTT.

In this sample, this clone turned up once. The chain has TRBV28 and TRBJ1-6; TRBD1 matches at 7 bases. The J segment lost 0 bases and the V segment lost 2 bases, leaving 4 bases of the junction unmatched. The CDR3 totals 17 residues. Germline CDR1 MDHEN, CDR2 SYDVKM. This CDR3 is CASSLVPGGSYNSPLHF. CDR3 DNA: TGTGCCAGCAGTTTAGTTCCAGGGGGCTCCTATAATTCACCCCTCCACTTT.

The V call is TRBV25-1, the J call TRBJ2-3; 9 positions agree with TRBD2. The junction had 7 bases not matched to a gene; V was cut back by 1 base and J by 8 bases. Per the germline V gene, CDR1 is MGHDK and CDR2 is SYGVNS. This CDR3 is built from 15 residues. CDR3 DNA: TGTGCCAGCAGTGAATGGGGCGGGGGGGCCGTTACGCAGTATTTT. The encoded protein is CASSEWGGGAVTQYF.

V gene TRBV19 combines with J gene TRBJ1-1, with 11 bases lining up with TRBD1. The junction had 14 bases not matched to a gene; V was cut back by 8 bases and J by 6 bases. Germline CDR1 and CDR2: LNHDA and SQIVND (reference sequence). CDR3 length equals 16 residues. The chain's CDR3 is CASQPKDRGRLAEAFF. The CDR3 DNA follows: TGTGCCAGTCAACCCAAGGACAGGGGGCGCTTAGCTGAAGCTTTCTTT.

The chain employs TRBV4-3 and TRBJ1-2; 11 nucleotides align to TRBD1. Trimming removed 0 bases from V and 5 bases from J; junction bases left unmatched: 2. The length of the CDR3 is 15 residues. CDR1 and CDR2 from the germline V gene are LGHNA and YSLEER. In nucleotides, the CDR3 is TGCGCCAGCAGCCAAGATGGGACAGGGGGATATGGCTACACCTTC. It codes for CASSQDGTGGYGYTF.

The chain employs TRBV12-3 or TRBV12-4 and TRBJ1-1, with TRBD1 matching 7 bases. This CDR3 comprises 13 residues. V was clipped by 6 bases and J by 10 bases; unmatched bases: 11. CDR3 coding DNA: TGTGCCAGCAGCCAGGGGGAAACGGTAGGAGCTTTCTTT. Translating gives CASSQGETVGAFF.

The chain carries TRBV7-2 and TRBJ2-1; D is ambiguous. Trimming pared 0 bases from V and 7 bases from J, leaving 7 bases between. The CDR3 loop spans 13 amino acids. CDR1 is SGHTA and CDR2 is FQGNSA in the germline V gene. CDR3: CASSLAPLNEQFF. CDR3 coding DNA: TGTGCCAGCAGCTTAGCCCCCCTTAATGAGCAGTTCTTC.

The J gene is TRBJ2-4, the V gene TRBV4-1, with D hard to call. The CDR3 sequence is 11 residues long. Per the germline V gene, CDR1 is MGHRA and CDR2 is YSYEKL. Deletions cut 0 bases from V and 12 bases from J, with 6 bases between. The CDR3 region is CASSQESSQYF. The CDR3 DNA follows: TGCGCCAGCAGCCAAGAAAGTAGTCAGTACTTC.

Concerning this clone: The identical CDR3 is also encoded by other nucleotide sequences in the sample. The CDR3 DNA reads as TGCGCCAGCAGCCAAGAGGAGGGGTCGGGGGCCAACGTCCTGACTTTC. This encodes CASSQEEGSGANVLTF. The chain links TRBV4-1 to TRBJ2-6; possible D gene TRBD2, 6 bases. This CDR3 has 16 residues. The V end lost 0 bases, the J end lost 4 bases, and 10 bases lay between the germline ends. CDR1 and CDR2 (germline): MGHRA, YSYEKL.

The chain combines TRBV29-1 with TRBJ1-1, with 7 bases fitting TRBD1. Germline V gene lookup returns CDR1 SQVTM and CDR2 ANQGSEA. The length of the CDR3 is 15 residues. V was clipped by 4 bases and J by 1 base; unmatched bases: 9. The CDR3 region is CSVGLGGAGNTEAFF. In DNA form, the CDR3 reads TGCAGCGTTGGTCTAGGGGGCGCAGGGAACACTGAAGCTTTCTTT.

The chain recombines TRBV2 with TRBJ2-3, with TRBD2 matching 10 bases. Germline lookup yields CDR1 SNHLY and CDR2 FYNNEI. The CDR3 extends over 15 amino acids. With 7 bases clipped from V and 0 bases from J, the junction kept 4 bases outside the gene matches. The CDR3 protein is CASTWTSGSTDTQYF. The CDR3 DNA follows: TGTGCCAGCACTTGGACTAGCGGCAGCACAGATACGCAGTATTTT.

The chain carries TRBV28 and TRBJ1-4, with D perhaps matching TRBD1 (6 bases). Germline V gives CDR1 MDHEN, CDR2 SYDVKM. The CDR3 length is 15 residues. V lost 2 bases to trimming and J lost 8 bases, with 15 bases between them. The CDR3 nucleotides read TGTGCCAGCAGTTTAGGGGGCAGGGGTGGGGAAAAACTGTTTTTT. It yields the protein CASSLGGRGGEKLFF.

J is TRBJ1-1 and V is TRBV5-1; 7 bases align to TRBD1. The CDR3 totals 15 residues. CDR1 SGHRS and CDR2 YFSETQ come from the germline V gene. Trimming took 3 bases from V and 7 from J; bases not matched to a gene: 12. The CDR3 region is CASSWDSARQGEAFF. CDR3 in DNA: TGCGCCAGCAGCTGGGACAGTGCAAGGCAGGGTGAAGCTTTCTTT. The full variable domain, rest sourced from reference TRBV5-1 and TRBJ1-1, is KAGVTQTPRYLIKTRGQQVTLSCSPISGHRSVSWYQQTPGQGLQFLFEYFSETQRNKGNFPGRFSGRQFSNSRSEMNVSTLELGDSALYLCASSWDSARQGEAFFGQGTRLTVV.

The chain couples TRBV4-1 to TRBJ1-5; D is perhaps TRBD1 (6 bases). Germline CDR1 MGHRA, CDR2 YSYEKL. The V end lost 1 base, the J end lost 0 bases, and 19 bases lay between the germline ends. The CDR3 is 19 amino acids. As DNA, the CDR3 is TGCGCCAGCAGCCAAGCCAGACCCGGGACAACCATTAGCAATCAGCCCCAGCATTTT. Translating gives CASSQARPGTTISNQPQHF.

The chain links TRBV29-1 to TRBJ1-1; D gene unclear. The CDR3 is 15 residues long. Deletions cut 5 bases from V and 1 base from J, with 17 bases between. Germline CDR1 SQVTM, CDR2 ANQGSEA. The DNA of the CDR3 is TGCAGCGTTTCGCCTGGGCTATTGGGGAACACTGAAGCTTTCTTT. The encoded protein is CSVSPGLLGNTEAFF.

The chain employs TRBV7-8 and TRBJ1-5; no reliable D call. The V gene lost 5 bases and the J gene lost 1 base, with 15 bases spanning the gap. The germline V gene encodes CDR1 SGHVS and CDR2 FQNEAQ. CDR3 length: 16 amino acids. CDR3 in amino acids: CASSPGGRASNQPQHF. In DNA, the CDR3 is TGTGCCAGCAGCCCCGGCGGGCGCGCGAGCAATCAGCCCCAGCATTTT.